This paragraph reports one TCR beta chain. One end of the junction is discordant with germline, which a read error may explain. Clones were sequenced by immunoSEQ multiplex PCR, and TCRdb holds only the in-frame ones, with some missing. The top ten clones hold about 0.4% of a sample with some 1.5 million clones, around 98% of them seen once. The data originate from a study of shared clonotypes between healthy human individuals. Study in general: Donors consisted of two women and a few men between 18 and 49. CD4 naive and memory got three plates each, CD8 naive two, CD8 memory one.

Germline lookup yields CDR1 SSHAT and CDR2 FNYEAQ (reference sequence). This CDR3 has 13 amino acids. The material sequenced was naive CD4+ T cells sorted from blood. Subset indicated: CD45RA+ positively selected. The receptor was derived from a man under 40 in good health. The chain joins TRBV7-7 to TRBJ2-1; 7 bases fit TRBD2. CDR3 sequence reads: CASSLGEGNEQFF. The CDR3 DNA reads as TGTGCTAGCAGCTTAGGGGAGGGGAATGAGCAGTTCTTC.